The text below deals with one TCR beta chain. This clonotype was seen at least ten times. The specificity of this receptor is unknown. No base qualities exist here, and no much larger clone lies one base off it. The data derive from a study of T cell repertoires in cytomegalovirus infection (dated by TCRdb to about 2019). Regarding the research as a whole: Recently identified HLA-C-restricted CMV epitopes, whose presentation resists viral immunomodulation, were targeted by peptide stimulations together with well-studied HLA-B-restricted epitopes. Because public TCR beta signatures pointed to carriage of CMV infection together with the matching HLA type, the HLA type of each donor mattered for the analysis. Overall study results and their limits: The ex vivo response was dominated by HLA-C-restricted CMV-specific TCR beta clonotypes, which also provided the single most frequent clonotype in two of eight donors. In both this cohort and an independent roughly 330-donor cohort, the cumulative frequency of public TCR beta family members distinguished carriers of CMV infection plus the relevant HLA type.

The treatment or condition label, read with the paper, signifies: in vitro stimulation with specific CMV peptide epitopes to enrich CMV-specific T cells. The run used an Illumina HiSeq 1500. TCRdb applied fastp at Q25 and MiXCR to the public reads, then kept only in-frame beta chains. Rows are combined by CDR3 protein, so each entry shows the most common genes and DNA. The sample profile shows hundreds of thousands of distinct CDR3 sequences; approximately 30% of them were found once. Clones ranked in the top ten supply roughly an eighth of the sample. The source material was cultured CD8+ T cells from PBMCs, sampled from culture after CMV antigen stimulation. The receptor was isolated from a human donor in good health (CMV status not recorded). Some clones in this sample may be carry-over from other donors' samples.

This receptor has the CDR3 CASSPDSLNTEAFF. The bases are TGTGCCAGCAGCCCCGACAGTTTGAACACTGAAGCTTTCTTT. This chain is built from TRBV7-6 and TRBJ1-1, with TRBD1 perhaps the D gene, on 5 matching bases. The junction carries 10 bases between V and J, which are trimmed by 5 bases and 0 bases respectively. The CDR3 goes from the cysteine to the phenylalanine over 14 residues. This entry keeps only the CDR3 DNA: 42 bases, framed from base 1. In the germline V gene, CDR1 corresponds to SGHVS and CDR2 to FNYEAQ.